This T cell receptor (beta chain) was documented in a study of vaccination and CD4 T cells after COVID-19. Study as a whole: Overlapping SARS-CoV-2, HCoV-NL63, HCoV-OC43 and HCoV-229E spike peptides were used to stimulate cells.

The Oncomine TCR Beta short-read assay was applied to DNA of cultured CD4+ T cells. MiXCR, run by TCRdb on the PCR reads, gives a single entry per CDR3 protein. The sample includes under 15,000 distinct CDR3 sequences, 40% to 50% seen only once; the top ten take about a fifth. Indicated treatment: approximately nine-day PBMC culture with coronavirus spike peptide pools or control peptides (ViraFEST assay). Using peptide pools, antigen-specific T cells were expanded in ViraFEST before TCRs were sequenced. A note on this clonotype: Its target is not known.

This TCR derives from a human donor who had recovered from COVID-19. Material: CD4+ T cells from blood, cultured in vitro, obtained before SARS-CoV-2 vaccination.

The CDR3 protein is CASSEVGTRVHNEQFF. CDR3 coding DNA: TGTGCCAGCAGTGAGGTGGGGACTAGAGTCCACAATGAGCAGTTCTTC. V gene TRBV2 combines with J gene TRBJ2-1, with TRBD2 identical over 8 bases. CDR1 and CDR2 from the germline V gene are SNHLY and FYNNEI. Trimming cost V 3 bases and J 5 bases; bases outside gene matches: 9. The length of the CDR3 is 16 residues.